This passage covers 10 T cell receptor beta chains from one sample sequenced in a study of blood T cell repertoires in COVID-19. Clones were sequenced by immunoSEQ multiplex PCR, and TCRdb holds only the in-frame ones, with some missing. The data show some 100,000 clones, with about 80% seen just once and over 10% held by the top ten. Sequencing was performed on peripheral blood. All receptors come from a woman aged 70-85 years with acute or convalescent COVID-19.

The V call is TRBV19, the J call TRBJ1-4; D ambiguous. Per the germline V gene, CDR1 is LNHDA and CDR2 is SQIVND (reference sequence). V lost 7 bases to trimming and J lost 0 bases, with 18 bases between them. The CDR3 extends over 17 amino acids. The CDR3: CASIRGRNDATNEKLFF. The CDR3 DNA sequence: TGTGCCAGTATACGTGGGAGGAACGATGCAACTAATGAAAAACTGTTTTTT.

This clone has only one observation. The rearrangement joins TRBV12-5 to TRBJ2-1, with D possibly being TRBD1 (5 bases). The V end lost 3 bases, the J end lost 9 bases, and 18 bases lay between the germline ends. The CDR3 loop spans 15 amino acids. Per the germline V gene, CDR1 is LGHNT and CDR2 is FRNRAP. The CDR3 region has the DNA TGTGCTAGTGGTTTTGTGGACACGGGTAGGGGTGAGCAGTTCTTC. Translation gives CASGFVDTGRGEQFF.

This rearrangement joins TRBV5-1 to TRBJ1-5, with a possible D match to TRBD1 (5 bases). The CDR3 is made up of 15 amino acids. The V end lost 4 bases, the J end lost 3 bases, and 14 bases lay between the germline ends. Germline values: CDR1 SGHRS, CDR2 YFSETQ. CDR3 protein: CASSVDGGSNQPQHF. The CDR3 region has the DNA TGCGCCAGCAGCGTGGACGGGGGGTCCAATCAGCCCCAGCATTTT.

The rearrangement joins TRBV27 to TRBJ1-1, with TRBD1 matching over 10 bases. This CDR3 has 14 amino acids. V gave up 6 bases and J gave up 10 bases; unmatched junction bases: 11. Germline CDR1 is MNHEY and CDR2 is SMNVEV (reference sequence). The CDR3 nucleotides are TGTGCCAGCAGGTTGACAGGGGGCGTGACTCTAGCTTTCTTT. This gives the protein CASRLTGGVTLAFF.

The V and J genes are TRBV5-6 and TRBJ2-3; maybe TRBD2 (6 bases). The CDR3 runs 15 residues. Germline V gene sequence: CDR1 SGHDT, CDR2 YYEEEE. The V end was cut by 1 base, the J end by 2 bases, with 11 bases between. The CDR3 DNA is TGTGCCAGCAGCTTGCCGGGGGAGGTCACAGATACGCAGTATTTT. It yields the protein CASSLPGEVTDTQYF.

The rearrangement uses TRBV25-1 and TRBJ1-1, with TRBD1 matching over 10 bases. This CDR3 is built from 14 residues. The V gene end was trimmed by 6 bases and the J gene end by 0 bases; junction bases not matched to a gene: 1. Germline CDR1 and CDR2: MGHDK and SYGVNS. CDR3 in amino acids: CASRDRGMNTEAFF. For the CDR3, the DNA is TGTGCCAGCAGGGACAGGGGGATGAACACTGAAGCTTTCTTT.

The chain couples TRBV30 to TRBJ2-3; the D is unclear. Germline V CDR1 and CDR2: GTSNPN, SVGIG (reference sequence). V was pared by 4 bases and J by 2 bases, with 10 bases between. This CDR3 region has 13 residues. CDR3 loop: CAWNLGYTDTQYF. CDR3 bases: TGTGCCTGGAACCTCGGTTACACAGATACGCAGTATTTT.

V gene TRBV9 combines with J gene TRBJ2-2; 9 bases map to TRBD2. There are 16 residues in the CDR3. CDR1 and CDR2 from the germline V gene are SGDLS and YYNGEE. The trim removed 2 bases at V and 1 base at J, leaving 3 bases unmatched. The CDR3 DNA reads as TGTGCCAGCAGCGTCGCGGGGGGGCTGAACACCGGGGAGCTGTTTTTT. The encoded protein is CASSVAGGLNTGELFF.

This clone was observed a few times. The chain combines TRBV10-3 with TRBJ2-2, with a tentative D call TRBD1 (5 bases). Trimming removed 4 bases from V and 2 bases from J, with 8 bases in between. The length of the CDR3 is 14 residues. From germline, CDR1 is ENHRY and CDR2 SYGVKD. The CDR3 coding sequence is TGTGCCATCAGTGTCCAGGGTAACACCGGGGAGCTGTTTTTT. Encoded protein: CAISVQGNTGELFF.

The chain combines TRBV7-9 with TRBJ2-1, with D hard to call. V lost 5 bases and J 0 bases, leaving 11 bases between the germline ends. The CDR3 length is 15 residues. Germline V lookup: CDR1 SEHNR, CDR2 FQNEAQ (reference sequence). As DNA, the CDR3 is TGTGCCAGCAGCCCACTGGTTAGCTCCTACAATGAGCAGTTCTTC. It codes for CASSPLVSSYNEQFF.